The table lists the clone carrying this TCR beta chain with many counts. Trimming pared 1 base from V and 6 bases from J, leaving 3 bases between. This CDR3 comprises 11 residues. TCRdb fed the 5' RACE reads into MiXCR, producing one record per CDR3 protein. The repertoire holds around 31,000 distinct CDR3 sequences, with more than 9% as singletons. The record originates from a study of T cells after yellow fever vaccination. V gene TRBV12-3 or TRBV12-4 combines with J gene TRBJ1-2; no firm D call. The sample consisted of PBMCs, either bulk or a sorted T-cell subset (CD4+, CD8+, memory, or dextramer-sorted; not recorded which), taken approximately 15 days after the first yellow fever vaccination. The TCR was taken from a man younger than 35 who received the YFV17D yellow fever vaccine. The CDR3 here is CASSLGNGYTF. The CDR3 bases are TGTGCCAGCAGTTTAGGGAATGGCTACACCTTC.